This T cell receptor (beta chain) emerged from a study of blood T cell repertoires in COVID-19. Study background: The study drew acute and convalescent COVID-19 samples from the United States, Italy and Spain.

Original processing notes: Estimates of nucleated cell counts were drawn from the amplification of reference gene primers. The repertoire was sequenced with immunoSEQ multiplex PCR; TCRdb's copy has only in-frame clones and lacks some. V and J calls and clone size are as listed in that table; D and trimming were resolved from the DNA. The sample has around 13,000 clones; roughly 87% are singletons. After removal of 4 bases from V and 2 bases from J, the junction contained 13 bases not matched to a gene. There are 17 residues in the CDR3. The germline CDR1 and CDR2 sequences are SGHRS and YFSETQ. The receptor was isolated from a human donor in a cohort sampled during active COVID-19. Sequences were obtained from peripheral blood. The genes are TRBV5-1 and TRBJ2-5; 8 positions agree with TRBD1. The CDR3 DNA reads TGCGCCAGCAGCGATAAACCCCCCGGGACAGGACAAGAGACCCAGTACTTC. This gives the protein CASSDKPPGTGQETQYF.